What follows are 9 T cell receptor beta chains derived from one specimen sequenced in a study of T cell responses to AZD1222 COVID-19 vaccine. Clones were read by immunoSEQ multiplex PCR, and TCRdb kept only the in-frame ones, dropping some. The sample lists roughly 95,000 clones, roughly 90% occurring once. Sample: peripheral blood, taken 28 days after the second AZD1222 dose. These receptors all come from an adult who received the AZD1222 COVID-19 vaccine.

In its sample, this clone was seen once. The chain is built from TRBV9 and TRBJ2-7, with a weak D call TRBD2 (6 bases). There are 15 residues in the CDR3. Trimming took off 3 bases at V and 0 bases at J, with 13 bases between the two ends. Germline V gives CDR1 SGDLS, CDR2 YYNGEE. The CDR3 sequence is CASSARDGSSYEQYF. The CDR3 DNA reads as TGTGCCAGCAGCGCCCGGGACGGGAGCTCCTACGAGCAGTACTTC.

The V call is TRBV6-1, the J call TRBJ2-7; D not resolved. CDR1 MNHNS and CDR2 SASEGT come from the germline V gene. V was cut by 2 bases and J by 0 bases, with 14 bases left in between. The CDR3 spans 16 residues. For the CDR3, the DNA is TGTGCCAGCAGTGAAACGCAGGACCCGAGCTCCTACGAGCAGTACTTC. It specifies CASSETQDPSSYEQYF.

The chain is built from TRBV19 and TRBJ1-5; no firm D call. The CDR3 loop spans 14 amino acids. Trimming took 4 bases from V and 4 from J, leaving 11 bases between them. CDR1 is LNHDA and CDR2 is SQIVND in the germline V gene (reference sequence). The CDR3 region is CASSTTRQNQPQHF. CDR3 DNA sequence: TGTGCCAGTAGTACCACCCGCCAAAATCAGCCCCAGCATTTT.

The V call is TRBV11-3, the J call TRBJ2-7, with a tentative D call TRBD2 (5 bases). This CDR3 is 15 amino acids long. V was cut by 5 bases and J by 0 bases, with 14 bases left in between. CDR1 is SGHNT and CDR2 is YENEEA in the germline V gene. CDR3 sequence reads: CASSPFTRASYEQYF. DNA of the CDR3: TGTGCCAGCAGCCCTTTCACTAGGGCCTCCTACGAGCAGTACTTC. The full variable domain, with the rest looked up from reference TRBV11-3 and TRBJ2-7, is EAGVVQSPRYKIIEKKQPVAFWCNPISGHNTLYWYLQNLGQGPELLIRYENEEAVDDSQLPKDRFSAERLKGVDSTLKIQPAELGDSAVYLCASSPFTRASYEQYFGPGTRLTVT.

The CDR3: CASSSGGPNGYGYTF. CDR3 DNA: TGTGCCAGCAGCTCTGGGGGCCCAAACGGCTATGGCTACACCTTC. This chain links TRBV7-8 with TRBJ1-2, with a tentative D call TRBD1 (6 bases). Trimming pared 4 bases from V and 4 bases from J, leaving 16 bases between. The CDR3 is 15 residues long. Germline values: CDR1 SGHVS, CDR2 FQNEAQ.

This chain connects TRBV2 to TRBJ1-2, with a possible D match to TRBD1 (6 bases). In germline, CDR1 is SNHLY, CDR2 FYNNEI. The CDR3 consists of 14 residues. V dropped 3 bases and J dropped 3 bases, with 11 bases sitting between them. The CDR3 DNA reads as TGTGCCAGCAGTGAGGCAGGGGATTACTATGGCTACACCTTC. This translates into CASSEAGDYYGYTF. Full variable domain (rest looked up from reference TRBV2 and TRBJ1-2): EPEVTQTPSHQVTQMGQEVILRCVPISNHLYFYWYRQILGQKVEFLVSFYNNEISEKSEIFDDQFSVERPDGSNFTLKIRSTKLEDSAMYFCASSEAGDYYGYTFGSGTRLTVV.

CDR3 nucleotide sequence: TGTGCCAGCAGTCCCCATTCCGACAATTCACCCCTCCACTTT. Translating gives CASSPHSDNSPLHF. V usage is TRBV6-2 or TRBV6-3 and J usage is TRBJ1-6; D not resolved. V was cut by 5 bases and J by 7 bases, with 12 bases left in between. The CDR3 consists of 14 residues. Germline V CDR1 and CDR2: MNHEY, SVGEGT.

The chain combines TRBV19 with TRBJ1-5; D remains ambiguous. This CDR3 has 14 amino acids. V lost 10 bases to trimming and J lost 0 bases, with 13 bases between them. The V gene's germline CDR1 is LNHDA and CDR2 SQIVND (reference sequence). The CDR3 DNA follows: TGTGCCATCGCCGACGGAGTTAGCAATCAGCCCCAGCATTTT. Translation: CAIADGVSNQPQHF.

The chain uses TRBV28 and TRBJ1-4; weak D call: TRBD1 (6 bases). The CDR3 length is 14 residues. Germline V gene lookup returns CDR1 MDHEN and CDR2 SYDVKM. The ends were cut back, 4 bases at V and 5 bases at J, with 11 bases in the middle. The CDR3 DNA sequence: TGTGCCAGCAGTTCTGGACAGACGAATGAAAAACTGTTTTTT. It specifies CASSSGQTNEKLFF.